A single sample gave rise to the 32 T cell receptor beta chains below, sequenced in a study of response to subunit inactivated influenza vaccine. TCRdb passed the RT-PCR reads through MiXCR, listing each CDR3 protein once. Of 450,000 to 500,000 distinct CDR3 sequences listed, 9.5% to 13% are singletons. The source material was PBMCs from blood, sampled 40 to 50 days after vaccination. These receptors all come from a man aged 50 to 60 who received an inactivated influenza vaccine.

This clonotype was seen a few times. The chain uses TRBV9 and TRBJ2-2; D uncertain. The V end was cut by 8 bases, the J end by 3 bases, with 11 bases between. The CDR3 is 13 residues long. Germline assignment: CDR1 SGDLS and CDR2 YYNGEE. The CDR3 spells CASHEVDTGELFF. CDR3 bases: TGTGCCAGTCACGAGGTGGACACCGGGGAGCTGTTTTTT. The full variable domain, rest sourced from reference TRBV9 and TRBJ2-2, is DSGVTQTPKHLITATGQRVTLRCSPRSGDLSVYWYQQSLDQGLQFLIQYYNGEERAKGNILERFSAQQFPDLHSELNLSSLELGDSALYFCASHEVDTGELFFGEGSRLTVL.

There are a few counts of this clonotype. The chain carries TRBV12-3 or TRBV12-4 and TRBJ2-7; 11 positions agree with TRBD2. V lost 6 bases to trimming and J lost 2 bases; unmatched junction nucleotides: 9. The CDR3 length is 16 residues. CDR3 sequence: CASSPRTSGPTYEQYF. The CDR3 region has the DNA TGTGCCAGCAGCCCACGGACTAGCGGGCCGACCTACGAGCAGTACTTC.

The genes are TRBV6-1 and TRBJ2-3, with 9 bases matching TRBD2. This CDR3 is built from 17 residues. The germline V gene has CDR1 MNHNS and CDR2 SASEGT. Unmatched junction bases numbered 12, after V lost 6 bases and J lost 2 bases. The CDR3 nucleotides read TGTGCCAGCAGCTCGACTAAGCGGGGGGAGTCCACAGATACGCAGTATTTT. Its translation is CASSSTKRGESTDTQYF.

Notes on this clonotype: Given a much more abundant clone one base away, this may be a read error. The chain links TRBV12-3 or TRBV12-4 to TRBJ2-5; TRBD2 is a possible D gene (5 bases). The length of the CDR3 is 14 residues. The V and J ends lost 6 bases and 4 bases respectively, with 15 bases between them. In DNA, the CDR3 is TGTGCCAGCAGGTTAACAACGAGGGCAGAGACCCAGTACTTC. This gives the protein CASRLTTRAETQYF.

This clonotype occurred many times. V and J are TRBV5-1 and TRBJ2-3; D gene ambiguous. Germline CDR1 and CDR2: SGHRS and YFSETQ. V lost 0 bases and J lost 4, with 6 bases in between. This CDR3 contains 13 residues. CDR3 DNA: TGCGCCAGCAGCTTGGTGGTACCAGATACGCAGTATTTT. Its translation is CASSLVVPDTQYF. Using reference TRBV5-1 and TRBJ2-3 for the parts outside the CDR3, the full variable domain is KAGVTQTPRYLIKTRGQQVTLSCSPISGHRSVSWYQQTPGQGLQFLFEYFSETQRNKGNFPGRFSGRQFSNSRSEMNVSTLELGDSALYLCASSLVVPDTQYFGPGTRLTVL.

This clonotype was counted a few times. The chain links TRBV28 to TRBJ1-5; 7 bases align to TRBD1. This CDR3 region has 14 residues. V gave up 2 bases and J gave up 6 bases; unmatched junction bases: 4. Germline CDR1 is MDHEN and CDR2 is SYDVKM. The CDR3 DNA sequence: TGTGCCAGCAGTTTACATGCAGGGGGTCAGCCCCAGCATTTT. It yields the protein CASSLHAGGQPQHF.

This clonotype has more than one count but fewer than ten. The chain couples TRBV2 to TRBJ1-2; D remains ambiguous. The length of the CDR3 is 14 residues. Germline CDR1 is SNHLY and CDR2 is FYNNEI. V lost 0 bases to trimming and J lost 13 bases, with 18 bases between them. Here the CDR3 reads CASSEAPDLLAGTF. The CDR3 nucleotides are TGTGCCAGCAGTGAAGCGCCCGACCTGTTGGCCGGCACCTTC.

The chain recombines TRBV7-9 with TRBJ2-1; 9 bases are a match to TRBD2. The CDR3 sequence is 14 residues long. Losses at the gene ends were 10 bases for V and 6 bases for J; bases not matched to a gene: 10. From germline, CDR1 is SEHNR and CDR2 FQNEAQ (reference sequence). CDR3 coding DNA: TGTGCCACGAAAATAGCGGGAGTGTTCAATGAGCAGTTCTTC. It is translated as CATKIAGVFNEQFF.

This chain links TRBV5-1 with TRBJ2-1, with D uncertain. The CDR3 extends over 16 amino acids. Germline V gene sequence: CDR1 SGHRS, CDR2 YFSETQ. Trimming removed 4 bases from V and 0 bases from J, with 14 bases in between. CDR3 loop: CASSPRPVSSYNEQFF. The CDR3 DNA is TGCGCCAGCAGCCCCCGCCCCGTGAGCTCCTACAATGAGCAGTTCTTC.

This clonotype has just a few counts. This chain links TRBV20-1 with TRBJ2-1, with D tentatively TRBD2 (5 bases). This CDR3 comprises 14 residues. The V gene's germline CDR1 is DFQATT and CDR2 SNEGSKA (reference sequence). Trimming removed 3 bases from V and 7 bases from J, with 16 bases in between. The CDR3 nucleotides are TGCAGTGCTAGGGTGACTACCCGGATGAATGAGCAGTTCTTC. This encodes CSARVTTRMNEQFF.

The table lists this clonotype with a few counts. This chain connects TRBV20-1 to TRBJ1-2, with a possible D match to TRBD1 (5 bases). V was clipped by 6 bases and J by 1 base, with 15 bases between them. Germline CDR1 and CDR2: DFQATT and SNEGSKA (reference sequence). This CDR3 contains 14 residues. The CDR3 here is CSATTALYNYGYTF. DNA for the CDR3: TGCAGTGCAACGACAGCCTTATATAACTATGGCTACACCTTC.

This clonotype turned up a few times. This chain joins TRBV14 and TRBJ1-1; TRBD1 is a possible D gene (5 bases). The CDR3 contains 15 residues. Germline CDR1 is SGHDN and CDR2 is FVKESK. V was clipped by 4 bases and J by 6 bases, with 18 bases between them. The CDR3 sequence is CASSPSRVRNAEAFF. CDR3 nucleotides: TGTGCCAGCAGCCCGAGCAGGGTGCGCAACGCTGAAGCTTTCTTT.

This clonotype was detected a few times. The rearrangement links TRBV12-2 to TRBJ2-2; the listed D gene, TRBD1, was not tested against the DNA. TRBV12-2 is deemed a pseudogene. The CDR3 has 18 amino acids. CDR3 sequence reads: CASRSIWAREQGTGELFF. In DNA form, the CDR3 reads TGTGCAAGTCGCTCCATCTGGGCCAGGGAGCAGGGCACCGGGGAGCTGTTTTTT.

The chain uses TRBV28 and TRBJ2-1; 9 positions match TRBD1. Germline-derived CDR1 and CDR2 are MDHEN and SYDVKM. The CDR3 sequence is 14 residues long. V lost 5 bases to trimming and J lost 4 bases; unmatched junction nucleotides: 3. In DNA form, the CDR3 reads TGTGCCAGCAGTGGACAGGGGCTTTACAATGAGCAGTTCTTC. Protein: CASSGQGLYNEQFF.

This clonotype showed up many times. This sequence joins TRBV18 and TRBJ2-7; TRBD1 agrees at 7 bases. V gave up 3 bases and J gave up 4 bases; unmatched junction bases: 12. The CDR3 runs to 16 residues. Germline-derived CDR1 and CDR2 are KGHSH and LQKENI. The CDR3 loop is CASSPSTGPGYYEQYF. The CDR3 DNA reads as TGTGCCAGCTCACCCTCGACAGGGCCCGGCTATTACGAGCAGTACTTC.

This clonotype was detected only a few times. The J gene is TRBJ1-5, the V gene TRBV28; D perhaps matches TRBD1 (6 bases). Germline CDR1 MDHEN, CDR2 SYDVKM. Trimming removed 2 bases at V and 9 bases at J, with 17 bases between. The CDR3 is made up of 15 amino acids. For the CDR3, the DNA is TGTGCCAGCAGTTTAGGGGGGCCAGACGGTCGGCCCCAGCATTTT. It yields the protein CASSLGGPDGRPQHF. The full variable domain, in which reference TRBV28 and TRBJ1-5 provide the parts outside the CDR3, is DVKVTQSSRYLVKRTGEKVFLECVQDMDHENMFWYRQDPGLGLRLIYFSYDVKMKEKGDIPEGYSVSREKKERFSLILESASTNQTSMYLCASSLGGPDGRPQHFGDGTRLSIL.

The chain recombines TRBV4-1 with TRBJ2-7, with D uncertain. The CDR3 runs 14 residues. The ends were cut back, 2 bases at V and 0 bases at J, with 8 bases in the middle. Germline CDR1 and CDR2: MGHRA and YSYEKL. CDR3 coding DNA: TGCGCCAGCAGCCAACACTTGGGCTCCTACGAGCAGTACTTC. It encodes CASSQHLGSYEQYF.

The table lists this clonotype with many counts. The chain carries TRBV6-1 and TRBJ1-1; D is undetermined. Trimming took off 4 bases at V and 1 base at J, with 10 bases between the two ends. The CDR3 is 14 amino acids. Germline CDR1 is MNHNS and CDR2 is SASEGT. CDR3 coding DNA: TGTGCCAGCAGTGTCAACTGGGGGAACACTGAAGCTTTCTTT. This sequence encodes CASSVNWGNTEAFF.

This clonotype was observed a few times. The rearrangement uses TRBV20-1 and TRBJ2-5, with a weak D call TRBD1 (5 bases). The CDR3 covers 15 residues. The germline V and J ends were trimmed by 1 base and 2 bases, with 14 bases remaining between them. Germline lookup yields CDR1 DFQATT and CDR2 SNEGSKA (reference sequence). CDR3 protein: CSARGLDNPQETQYF. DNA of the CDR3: TGCAGTGCTAGAGGATTGGACAACCCTCAAGAGACCCAGTACTTC.

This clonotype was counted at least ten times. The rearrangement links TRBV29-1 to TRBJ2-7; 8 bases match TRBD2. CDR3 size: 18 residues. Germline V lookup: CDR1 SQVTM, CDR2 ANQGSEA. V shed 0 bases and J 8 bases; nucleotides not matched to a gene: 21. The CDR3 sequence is CSVEDPGGRPGLSYQQYF. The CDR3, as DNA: TGCAGCGTTGAAGATCCGGGGGGGAGACCGGGACTCTCATACCAGCAGTACTTC.

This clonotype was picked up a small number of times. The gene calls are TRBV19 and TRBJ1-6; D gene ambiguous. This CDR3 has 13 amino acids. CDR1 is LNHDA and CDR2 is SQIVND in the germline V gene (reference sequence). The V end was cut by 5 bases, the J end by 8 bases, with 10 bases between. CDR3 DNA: TGTGCCAGTAGTCTCGGACTCCATTCACCCCTCCACTTT. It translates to CASSLGLHSPLHF.

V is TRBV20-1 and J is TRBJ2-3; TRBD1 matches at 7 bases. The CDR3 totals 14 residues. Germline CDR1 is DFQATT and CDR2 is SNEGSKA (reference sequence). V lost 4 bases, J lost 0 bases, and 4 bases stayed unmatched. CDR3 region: CSAKGTVSTDTQYF. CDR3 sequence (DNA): TGCAGTGCTAAGGGGACAGTTAGCACAGATACGCAGTATTTT.

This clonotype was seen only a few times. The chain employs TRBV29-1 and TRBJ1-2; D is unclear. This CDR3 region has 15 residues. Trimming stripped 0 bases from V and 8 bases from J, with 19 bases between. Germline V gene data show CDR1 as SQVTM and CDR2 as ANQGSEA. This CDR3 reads CSVEDGGTRYRGYTF. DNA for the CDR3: TGCAGCGTTGAAGATGGAGGTACCAGGTACCGGGGCTACACCTTC.

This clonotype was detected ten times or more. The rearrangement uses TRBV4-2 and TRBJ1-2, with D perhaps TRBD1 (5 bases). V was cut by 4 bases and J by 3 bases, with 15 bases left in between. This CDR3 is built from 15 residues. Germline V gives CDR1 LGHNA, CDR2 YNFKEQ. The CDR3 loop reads CASSRIIQGDYGYTF. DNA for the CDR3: TGTGCCAGCAGCCGCATAATCCAGGGAGACTATGGCTACACCTTC.

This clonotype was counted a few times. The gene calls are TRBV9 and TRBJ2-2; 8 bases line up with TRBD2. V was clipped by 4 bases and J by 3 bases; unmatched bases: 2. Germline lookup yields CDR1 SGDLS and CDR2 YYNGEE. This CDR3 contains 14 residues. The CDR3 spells CASSTGRDTGELFF. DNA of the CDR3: TGTGCCAGCAGCACCGGGAGGGACACCGGGGAGCTGTTTTTT.

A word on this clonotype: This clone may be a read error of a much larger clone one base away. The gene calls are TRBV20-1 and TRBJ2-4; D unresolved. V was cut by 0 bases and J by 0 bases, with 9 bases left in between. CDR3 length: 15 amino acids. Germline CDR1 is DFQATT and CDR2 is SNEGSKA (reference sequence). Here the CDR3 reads CSARDRSSAKNIQYF. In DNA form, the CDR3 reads TGCAGTGCTAGAGATCGGTCATCAGCCAAAAACATTCAGTACTTC.

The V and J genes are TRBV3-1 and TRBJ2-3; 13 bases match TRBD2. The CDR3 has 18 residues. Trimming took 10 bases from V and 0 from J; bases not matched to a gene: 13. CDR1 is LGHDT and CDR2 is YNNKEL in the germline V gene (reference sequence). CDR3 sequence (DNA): TGTGCCATCTGTAGGAGACTAGCGGGAGGAACTAGCACAGATACGCAGTATTTT. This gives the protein CAICRRLAGGTSTDTQYF.

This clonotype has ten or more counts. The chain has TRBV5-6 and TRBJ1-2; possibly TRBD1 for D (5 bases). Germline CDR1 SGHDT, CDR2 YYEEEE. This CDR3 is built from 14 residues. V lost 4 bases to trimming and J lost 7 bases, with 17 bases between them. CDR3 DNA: TGTGCCAGCAGCCTCAAGAGGGGCGTAGGTGGCTACACCTTC. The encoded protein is CASSLKRGVGGYTF.

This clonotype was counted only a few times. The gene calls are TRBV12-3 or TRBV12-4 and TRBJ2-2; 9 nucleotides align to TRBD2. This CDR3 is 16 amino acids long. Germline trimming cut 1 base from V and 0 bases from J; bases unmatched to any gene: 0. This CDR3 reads CASSLGLAANTGELFF. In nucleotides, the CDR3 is TGTGCCAGCAGTTTAGGACTAGCGGCGAACACCGGGGAGCTGTTTTTT.

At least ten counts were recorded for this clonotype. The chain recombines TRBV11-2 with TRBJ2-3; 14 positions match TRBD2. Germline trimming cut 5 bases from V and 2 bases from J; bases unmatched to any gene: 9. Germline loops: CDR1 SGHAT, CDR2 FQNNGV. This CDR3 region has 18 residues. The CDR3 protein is CASSIRLAGGPTTDTQYF. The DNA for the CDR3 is TGTGCCAGCAGCATAAGACTAGCGGGAGGGCCTACCACAGATACGCAGTATTTT.

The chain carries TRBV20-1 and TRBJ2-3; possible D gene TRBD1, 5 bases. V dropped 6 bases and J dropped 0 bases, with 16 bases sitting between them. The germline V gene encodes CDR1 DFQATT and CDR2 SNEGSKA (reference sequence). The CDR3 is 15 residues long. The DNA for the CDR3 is TGCAGTGCGCAGGCTCTGCAGGGTAGCACAGATACGCAGTATTTT. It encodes CSAQALQGSTDTQYF.

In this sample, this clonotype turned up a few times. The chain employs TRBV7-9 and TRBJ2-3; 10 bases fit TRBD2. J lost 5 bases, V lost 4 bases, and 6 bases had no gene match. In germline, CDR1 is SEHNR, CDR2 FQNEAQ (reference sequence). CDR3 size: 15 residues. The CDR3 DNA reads TGTGCCAGCAGCTCGATAGCGGGAGGAGTAGATACGCAGTATTTT. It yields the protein CASSSIAGGVDTQYF.